The table lists the clone carrying this T cell receptor beta chain with a count of one. Per germline, CDR1 KGHSH and CDR2 LQKENI. V lost 3 bases to trimming and J lost 4 bases; unmatched junction nucleotides: 4. There are 15 residues in the CDR3. The data were obtained in a study of T cell changes during pregnancy in multiple sclerosis. Assay: immunoSEQ multiplex PCR; the TCRdb copy retains only in-frame clones and omits some. The table includes around 60,000 clones, 96% detected once. The rearrangement links TRBV18 to TRBJ1-1; 11 nucleotides agree with TRBD1. This clonotype was obtained from a female donor with multiple sclerosis, enrolled in a pregnancy study. Source: CD8+ T cells from peripheral blood mononuclear cells, taken after pregnancy. The CDR3 here is CASSPNGQGATEAFF. The CDR3 bases are TGTGCCAGCTCACCCAACGGACAGGGGGCCACTGAAGCTTTCTTT.